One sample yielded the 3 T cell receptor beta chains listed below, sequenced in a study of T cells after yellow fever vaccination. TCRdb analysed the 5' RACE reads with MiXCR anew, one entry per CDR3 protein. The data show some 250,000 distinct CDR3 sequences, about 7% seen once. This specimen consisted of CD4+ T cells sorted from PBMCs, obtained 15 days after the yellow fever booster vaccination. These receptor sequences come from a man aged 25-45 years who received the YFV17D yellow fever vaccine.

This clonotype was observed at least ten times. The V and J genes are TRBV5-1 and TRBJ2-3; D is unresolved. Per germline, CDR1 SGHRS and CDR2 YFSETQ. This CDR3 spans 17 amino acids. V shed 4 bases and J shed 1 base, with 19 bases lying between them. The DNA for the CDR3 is TGCGCCAGCAGCCGATCCTTTCGGGCGAGTGGCACAGATACGCAGTATTTT. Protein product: CASSRSFRASGTDTQYF.

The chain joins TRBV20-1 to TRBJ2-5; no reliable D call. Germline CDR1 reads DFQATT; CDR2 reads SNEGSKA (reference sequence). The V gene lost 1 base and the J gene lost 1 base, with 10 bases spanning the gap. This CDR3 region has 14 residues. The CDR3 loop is CSARGATTQETQYF. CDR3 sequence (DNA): TGCAGTGCTAGAGGAGCTACCACCCAAGAGACCCAGTACTTC.

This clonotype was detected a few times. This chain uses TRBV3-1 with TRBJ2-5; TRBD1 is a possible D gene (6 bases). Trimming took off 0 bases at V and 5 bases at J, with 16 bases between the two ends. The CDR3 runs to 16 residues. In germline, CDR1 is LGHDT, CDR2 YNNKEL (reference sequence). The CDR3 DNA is TGTGCCAGCAGCCAAGATGTAGAGTCGAGGGGGGAGACCCAGTACTTC. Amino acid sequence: CASSQDVESRGETQYF.